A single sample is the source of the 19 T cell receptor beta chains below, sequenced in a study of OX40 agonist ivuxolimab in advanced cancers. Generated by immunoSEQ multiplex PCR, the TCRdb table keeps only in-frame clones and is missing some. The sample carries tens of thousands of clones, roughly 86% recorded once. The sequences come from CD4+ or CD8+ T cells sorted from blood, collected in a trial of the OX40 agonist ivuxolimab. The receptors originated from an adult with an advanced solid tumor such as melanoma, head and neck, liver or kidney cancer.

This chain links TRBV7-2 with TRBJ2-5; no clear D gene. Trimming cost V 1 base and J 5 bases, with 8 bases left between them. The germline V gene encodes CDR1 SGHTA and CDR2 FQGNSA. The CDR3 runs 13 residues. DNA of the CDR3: TGTGCCAGCAGCTTAGGAACAGCGGAGACCCAGTACTTC. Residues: CASSLGTAETQYF.

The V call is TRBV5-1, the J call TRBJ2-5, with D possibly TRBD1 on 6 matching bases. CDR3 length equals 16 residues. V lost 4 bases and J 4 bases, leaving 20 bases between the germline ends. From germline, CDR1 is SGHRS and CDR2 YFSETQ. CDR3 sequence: CASSDGPARRGETQYF. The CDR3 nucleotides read TGCGCCAGCAGCGACGGGCCCGCACGCAGGGGAGAGACCCAGTACTTC.

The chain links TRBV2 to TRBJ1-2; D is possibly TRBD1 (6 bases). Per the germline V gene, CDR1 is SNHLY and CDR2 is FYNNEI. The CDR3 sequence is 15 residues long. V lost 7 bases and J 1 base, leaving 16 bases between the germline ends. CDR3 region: CASINREPGNYGYTF. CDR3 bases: TGTGCCAGCATTAACAGGGAACCGGGTAACTATGGCTACACCTTC. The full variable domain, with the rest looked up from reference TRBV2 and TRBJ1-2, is EPEVTQTPSHQVTQMGQEVILRCVPISNHLYFYWYRQILGQKVEFLVSFYNNEISEKSEIFDDQFSVERPDGSNFTLKIRSTKLEDSAMYFCASINREPGNYGYTFGSGTRLTVV.

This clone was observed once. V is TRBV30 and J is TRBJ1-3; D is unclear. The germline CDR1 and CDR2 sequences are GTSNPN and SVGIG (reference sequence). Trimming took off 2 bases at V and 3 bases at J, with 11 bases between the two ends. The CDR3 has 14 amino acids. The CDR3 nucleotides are TGTGCCTGGAGTATTCGCAGCGTTGGAAACACCATATATTTT. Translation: CAWSIRSVGNTIYF.

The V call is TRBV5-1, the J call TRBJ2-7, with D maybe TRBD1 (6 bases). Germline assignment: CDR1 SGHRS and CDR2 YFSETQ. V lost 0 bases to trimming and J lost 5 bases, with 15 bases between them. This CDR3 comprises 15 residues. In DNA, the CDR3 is TGCGCCAGCAGCTTGGATTTACAGGGTGTCCACGAGCAGTACTTC. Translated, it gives CASSLDLQGVHEQYF.

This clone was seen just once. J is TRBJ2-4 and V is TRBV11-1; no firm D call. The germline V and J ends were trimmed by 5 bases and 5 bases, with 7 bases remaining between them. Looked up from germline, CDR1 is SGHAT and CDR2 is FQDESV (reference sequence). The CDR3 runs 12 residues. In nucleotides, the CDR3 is TGTGCCAGCAGCGAAGGTGAAAACATTCAGTACTTC. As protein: CASSEGENIQYF.

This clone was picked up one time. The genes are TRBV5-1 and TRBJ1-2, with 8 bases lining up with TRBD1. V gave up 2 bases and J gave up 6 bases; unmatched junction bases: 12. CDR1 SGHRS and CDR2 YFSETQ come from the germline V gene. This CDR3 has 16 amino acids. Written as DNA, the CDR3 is TGCGCCAGCAGCTTCCTAACTCAGGGGGCGTATCATGGCTACACCTTC. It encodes CASSFLTQGAYHGYTF.

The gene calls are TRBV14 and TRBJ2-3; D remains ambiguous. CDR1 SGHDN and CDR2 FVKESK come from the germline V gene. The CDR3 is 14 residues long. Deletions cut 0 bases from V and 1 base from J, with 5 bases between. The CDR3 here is CASSQDIRTDTQYF. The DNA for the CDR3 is TGTGCCAGCAGCCAAGACATTCGCACAGATACGCAGTATTTT.

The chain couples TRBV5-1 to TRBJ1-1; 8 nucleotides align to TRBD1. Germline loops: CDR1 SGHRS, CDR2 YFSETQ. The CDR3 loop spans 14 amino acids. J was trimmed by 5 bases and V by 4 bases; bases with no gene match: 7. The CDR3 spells CASSQGQGGTEAFF. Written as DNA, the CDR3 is TGCGCCAGCAGCCAAGGACAGGGAGGGACTGAAGCTTTCTTT.

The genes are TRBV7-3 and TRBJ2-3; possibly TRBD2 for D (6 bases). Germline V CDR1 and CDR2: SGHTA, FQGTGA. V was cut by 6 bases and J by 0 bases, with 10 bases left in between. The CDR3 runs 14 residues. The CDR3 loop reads CASSFGGSTDTQYF. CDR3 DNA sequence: TGTGCCAGCAGTTTCGGAGGGAGCACAGATACGCAGTATTTT.

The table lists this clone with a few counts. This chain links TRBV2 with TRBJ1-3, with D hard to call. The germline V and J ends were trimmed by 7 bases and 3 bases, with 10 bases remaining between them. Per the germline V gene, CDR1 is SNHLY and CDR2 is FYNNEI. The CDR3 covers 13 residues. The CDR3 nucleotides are TGTGCCAGCACAATGCCAGGTGGAAACACCATATATTTT. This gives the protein CASTMPGGNTIYF.

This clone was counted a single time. The CDR3 spells CASRRFTGSNTEAFF. The DNA for the CDR3 is TGCGCCAGCAGGCGATTCACAGGGTCGAACACTGAAGCTTTCTTT. The V and J genes are TRBV23-1 and TRBJ1-1, with D possibly being TRBD1 (6 bases). TRBV23-1 is sorted into the ORF group, with uncertain function. The CDR3 loop spans 15 amino acids. V gave up 6 bases and J gave up 1 base, with 15 bases separating them.

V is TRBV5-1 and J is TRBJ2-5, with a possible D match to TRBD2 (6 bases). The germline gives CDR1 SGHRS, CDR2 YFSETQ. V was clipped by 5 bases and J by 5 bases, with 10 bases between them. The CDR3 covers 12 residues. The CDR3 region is CASRSEGETQYF. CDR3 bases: TGCGCCAGCAGATCGGAGGGGGAGACCCAGTACTTC.

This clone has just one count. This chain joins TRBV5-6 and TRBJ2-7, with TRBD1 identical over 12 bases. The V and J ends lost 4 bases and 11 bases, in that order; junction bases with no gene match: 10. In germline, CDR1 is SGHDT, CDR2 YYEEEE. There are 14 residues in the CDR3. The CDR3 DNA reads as TGTGCCAGCAGCCGGGACAGGGGGCTCGGCGAAAAGTACTTC. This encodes CASSRDRGLGEKYF.

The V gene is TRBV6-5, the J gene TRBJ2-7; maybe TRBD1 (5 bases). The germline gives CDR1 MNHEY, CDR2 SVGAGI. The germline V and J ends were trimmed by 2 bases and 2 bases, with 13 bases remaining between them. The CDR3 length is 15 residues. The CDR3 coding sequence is TGTGCCAGCAGTTACGATCCAGGGTGGCCCTACGAGCAGTACTTC. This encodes CASSYDPGWPYEQYF.

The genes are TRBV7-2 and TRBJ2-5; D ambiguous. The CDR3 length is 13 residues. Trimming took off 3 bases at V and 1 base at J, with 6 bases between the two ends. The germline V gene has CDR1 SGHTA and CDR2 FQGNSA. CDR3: CASSLNSQETQYF. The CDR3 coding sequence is TGTGCCAGCAGCTTGAACAGCCAAGAGACCCAGTACTTC.

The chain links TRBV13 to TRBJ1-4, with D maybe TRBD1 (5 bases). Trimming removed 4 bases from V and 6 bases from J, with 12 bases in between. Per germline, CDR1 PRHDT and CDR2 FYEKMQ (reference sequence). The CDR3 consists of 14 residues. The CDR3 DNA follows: TGTGCCAGCAGCTCCCGGGGGGTGCATGAAAAACTGTTTTTT. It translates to CASSSRGVHEKLFF.

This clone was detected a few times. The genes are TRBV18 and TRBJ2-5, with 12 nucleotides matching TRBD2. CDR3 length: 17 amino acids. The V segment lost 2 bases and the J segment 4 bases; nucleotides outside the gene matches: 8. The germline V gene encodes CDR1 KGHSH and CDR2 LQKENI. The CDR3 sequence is CASSPSLAGGNRETQYF. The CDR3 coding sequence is TGTGCCAGCTCACCATCCCTAGCGGGGGGGAATCGAGAGACCCAGTACTTC.

The CDR3, as DNA: TGTGCCAGTAGTATCTTTGGTAGGGGCGGGACAGCAAGGACCAATGAAAAACTGTTTTTT. This sequence encodes CASSIFGRGGTARTNEKLFF. The V and J genes are TRBV19 and TRBJ1-4, with TRBD1 matching 7 bases. Germline lookup yields CDR1 LNHDA and CDR2 SQIVND (reference sequence). The CDR3 totals 20 residues. J gave up 5 bases and V 3 bases, and 21 bases lay outside the gene matches.